Reported below is one T cell receptor beta chain. Its antigen is still unknown. No base quality information exists; no much larger clone differs at one position. The sample originates from a study of shared clonotypes between healthy human individuals (dated by TCRdb to 2019 to 2021). About the investigation overall: The cohort included a few men and a couple of women between 18 and 49 years of age. Per donor, three plates each were used for CD4 naive and CD4 memory, two for CD8 naive, and one for CD8 memory. The study deeply sequenced blood TCR repertoires of five healthy adults to estimate repertoire size and the extent of clonotype sharing between individuals. To increase sequencing depth and limit assay-specific biases, different laboratories used diverse techniques to prepare libraries and sequence TCR repertoires. Per donor, leukapheresis produced somewhere between about 0.94 and 9.5 billion PBMCs. General study outcomes and caveats: Across four donors, roughly 5.1% of naive CD4, 3% to 4% of naive CD8, 2.3% of memory CD4, and approximately 0.4% of memory CD8 clonotypes were shared. Naive subsets generally had larger estimated clonotype richness than memory subsets did. Compared with non-shared clonotypes, the clonotypes found in all four sorted-subset donors had higher generation probabilities. Because the study included only a small number of donors, the genetic and exposure-history diversity represented was limited. Pairwise subsampling led to the expectation that sequencing depth would affect the degree of clonotype sharing among donors. Only blood was sampled, and tissue TCR repertoires likely differ from those in blood. Even with the large sequencing depth, rarefaction of the sorted-subset datasets indicated that sequencing was incomplete.

Donors were healthy HIV-negative adults with no recently reported acute infections or vaccinations. All donors were Caucasian adults living in Nashville, Tennessee, USA. CD4+ T cells were enriched by magnetic negative selection; naive cells were then positively selected on CD45RA, and the negative fraction formed the memory subset. After blood collection by leukapheresis, PBMCs were isolated using Ficoll-Histopaque density gradient centrifugation and then cryopreserved in the vapor phase of liquid nitrogen. Purity and quantity of every magnetically sorted T cell population were checked by analytical flow cytometry. Genomic DNA was isolated from every sorted fraction and measured by UV absorbance on a Nanodrop 2000c. The CDR3 contains 14 residues, cysteine and phenylalanine counted. Here the CDR3 DNA is all that survives: 42 bases in frame from base 1. The trim is 0 bases for V and 2 bases for J, with a gap of 8 bases between the germline ends. From a lookup of the germline V gene, CDR1 and CDR2 are SGHRS and YFSETQ.

TCR CDR3 regions were amplified from genomic DNA by multiplex PCR using the deep immunoSEQ assay. Genomic DNA extracted from each cell subset was distributed evenly over all wells of several immunoSEQ 96-well plates, and each plate served as one replicate. For sorted subsets, each replicate PCR was loaded with roughly 190 ng genomic DNA, equivalent to roughly 30,000 T cell genomes. The purified libraries were quantified using a Qubit 3.0 fluorometer, sized with a Bioanalyzer 2100, and then quantified again using the KAPA Library Quantification kit. A separate single-read 150-cycle Illumina NextSeq 550 flow cell was used to sequence each immunoSEQ 96-well plate. On the authors' methods: Because only junctional sequences without quality scores were contained in the immunoSEQ output, filtering matching that applied to full-length reads could not be performed. To assign V/J genes and CDR3, sequences were annotated against IMGT germline references using PyIR, a Python wrapper for IgBLAST v1.9. Reads were filtered out if the reads had weak V/J assignments (E-value above 1e-6), no CDR3, stop codons, out-of-frame junctions, or ambiguous translated residues. V3J clonotypes were defined by identical inferred V gene, J gene, and CDR3 amino acid sequence. To compute the percentage overlap between repertoires, the number of shared unique clonotypes was divided by the size of the smaller repertoire. RTK rarefaction, the Chao1 estimator, and Recon v2.1 estimates of unobserved clonotypes were used to assess repertoire richness. Generation probabilities were computed with OLGA for all TCRbeta clonotypes obtained by the gDNA method from four donors. The table was pulled from immuneACCESS by TCRdb, which kept in-frame rearrangements only. Such tables lose some clones; where checked, under half of the loss comes from unresolved V genes, and the rest has no known cause. D and trimming come from the DNA, and the V and J calls and clone size come from that table. Within this sample are roughly 760,000 clones, with approximately 79% of them counted one time only. The biggest ten clones account for approximately 1.7% of the sample.

Input material: memory CD4+ T cells sorted from blood. What the cell subset or site label conveys for this sample: CD45RA-negative fraction. The TCR was taken from a woman aged 25 to 39 in good health. Here the chain combines TRBV5-1 and TRBJ1-2, and perhaps TRBD1 as D gene, on 6 matching bases. The CDR3 loop reads CASSLDGGNYGYTF. The DNA reads TGCGCCAGCAGCTTGGATGGGGGCAACTATGGCTACACCTTC. When the CDR3 is completed using the reference TRBV5-1 and TRBJ1-2 genes on either side, the full variable domain is KAGVTQTPRYLIKTRGQQVTLSCSPISGHRSVSWYQQTPGQGLQFLFEYFSETQRNKGNFPGRFSGRQFSNSRSEMNVSTLELGDSALYLCASSLDGGNYGYTFGSGTRLTVV.